The entry below describes one T cell receptor beta chain. Antigen unknown. The sample originates from a study of shared clonotypes between healthy human individuals. Study overall: Per-donor plates numbered three CD4 naive, three CD4 memory, two CD8 naive and one CD8 memory.

Study-wide results and caveats: The represented genetic and exposure-history diversity was limited by the small number of donors. Blood was the sole source, and tissue repertoires probably differ. Among non-shared clonotypes, generation probabilities were lower than among those shared by all four donors.

Clones were sequenced by immunoSEQ multiplex PCR, and TCRdb holds only the in-frame ones, with some missing. The table lists 800,000 to 1,200,000 clones, approximately 78% of them singletons. The sample consisted of memory CD4+ T cells from PBMCs. Documented subset: CD45RA-negative fraction. This TCR derives from a man aged 18-30 years in good health. Some clones in this sample may be carry-over from other donors' samples.

The CDR3 DNA is TGTGCCACCACCCGGACGGGTTATGGCTACACCTTC. Its translation: CATTRTGYGYTF. The V call is TRBV10-3, the J call TRBJ1-2; D gene unclear. The germline V gene encodes CDR1 ENHRY and CDR2 SYGVKD. CDR3 length: 12 residues. Trimming removed 10 bases at V and 5 bases at J, with 14 bases between.